This TCR beta chain was identified during a study of blood T cell repertoires in COVID-19. Study information: COVID-19 samples from acute and convalescent phases originated in the United States, Italy and Spain. PBMCs, B-cell-depleted T cells, or T cells provided the cDNA or gDNA that made up the material.

Germline lookup yields CDR1 SGHDT and CDR2 YYEEEE. This CDR3 comprises 16 residues. J lost 4 bases, V lost 4 bases, and 7 bases had no gene match. Original handling: Nucleated cell counts were estimated from reference gene primer amplification. This table comes from immunoSEQ multiplex PCR, and its TCRdb copy is limited to in-frame clones, with some not included. The V and J calls and the clone size are those of that table, but D and trimming were determined from the DNA. Here the sample spans about 190,000 clones, about 80% being singletons. The sequencing input was peripheral blood. V usage is TRBV5-6 and J usage is TRBJ2-2, with 10 bases fitting TRBD2. The TCR comes from a man aged 25 to 40 with active or convalescent COVID-19. CDR3 in amino acids: CASSPGLARSTGELFF. CDR3 nucleotide sequence: TGTGCCAGCAGCCCGGGACTAGCGCGGAGCACCGGGGAGCTGTTTTTT.